This is a list of T cell receptor beta chains from one sample in a study. TCRdb passed the RT-PCR reads through MiXCR, listing each CDR3 protein once. The profile shows more than 550,000 distinct CDR3 sequences, approximately 15% of them singletons. Sequenced input: memory CD4+ T cells from blood. These receptors came from a female donor in good health, serving as a healthy control. Each CDR3 is given without its conserved first and last residue. Fields, in order: V gene, J gene, clone size, CDR3 protein. A clone size is listed for some rows: how often the clone was seen (once, few, many), or a class if it is expanded.

v_call: TRBV6-5; j_call: TRBJ2-1; clone_size: many; cdr3_aa: ASSYRGSSHNEQF
v_call: TRBV6-5; j_call: TRBJ2-7; clone_size: many; cdr3_aa: ASRPPAGQGLYEQY
v_call: TRBV7-2; j_call: TRBJ2-2; clone_size: NA; cdr3_aa: ASSPRTGSAGELF
v_call: TRBV5-1; j_call: TRBJ1-3; clone_size: NA; cdr3_aa: ASSLGAFGNTIY
v_call: TRBV29-1; j_call: TRBJ2-3; clone_size: many; cdr3_aa: SAVWGITDTQY
v_call: TRBV20-1; j_call: TRBJ2-1; clone_size: NA; cdr3_aa: SARDHDLDTQF
v_call: TRBV4-2; j_call: TRBJ1-2; clone_size: NA; cdr3_aa: ASSQDQPGQGGGEAGYT
v_call: TRBV6-1; j_call: TRBJ1-5; clone_size: few; cdr3_aa: ASTQEGERSQPQH
v_call: TRBV5-1; j_call: TRBJ2-7; clone_size: many; cdr3_aa: ASSLTGNRVNEQY
v_call: TRBV5-1; j_call: TRBJ2-3; clone_size: NA; cdr3_aa: ASSFSGSLTRTDTQY
v_call: TRBV7-7; j_call: TRBJ2-1; clone_size: NA; cdr3_aa: ASSSGASTYNEQF
v_call: TRBV20-1; j_call: TRBJ2-1; clone_size: NA; cdr3_aa: SANSLRDGNEQF
v_call: TRBV10-2; j_call: TRBJ1-4; clone_size: few; cdr3_aa: ASSAGGGFGKLF
v_call: TRBV27; j_call: TRBJ2-7; clone_size: NA; cdr3_aa: ASSLYRGEQY
v_call: TRBV10-3; j_call: TRBJ2-7; clone_size: NA; cdr3_aa: AISGQGSYEQY
v_call: TRBV18; j_call: TRBJ2-3; clone_size: few; cdr3_aa: ASSPQTAPSTDTQY
v_call: TRBV24-1; j_call: TRBJ1-2; clone_size: few; cdr3_aa: ATSDPGNAGAYGYT
v_call: TRBV6-5; j_call: TRBJ2-1; clone_size: many; cdr3_aa: ASSYTTISNNEQF
v_call: TRBV18; j_call: TRBJ2-5; clone_size: NA; cdr3_aa: ASSPNGGQETQY
v_call: TRBV25-1; j_call: TRBJ1-1; clone_size: NA; cdr3_aa: ASSEYGGDTEAF
v_call: TRBV28; j_call: TRBJ1-4; clone_size: few; cdr3_aa: ASSTLGVTDEKLF
v_call: TRBV12-3/TRBV12-4; j_call: TRBJ1-2; clone_size: NA; cdr3_aa: ASAAQRPNYGYT
v_call: TRBV5-1; j_call: TRBJ2-2; clone_size: many; cdr3_aa: ASSLAGSRTGELF
v_call: TRBV5-1; j_call: TRBJ1-1; clone_size: NA; cdr3_aa: ASSRAGLNTEAF
v_call: TRBV12-3/TRBV12-4; j_call: TRBJ2-2; clone_size: few; cdr3_aa: ASSWAGASLNTGELF
v_call: TRBV10-3; j_call: TRBJ2-1; clone_size: many; cdr3_aa: AIKGRGASEQF
v_call: TRBV29-1; j_call: TRBJ1-1; clone_size: NA; cdr3_aa: SVEGTMNTEAF
v_call: TRBV20-1; j_call: TRBJ1-2; clone_size: NA; cdr3_aa: SVFDRTRGYT
v_call: TRBV12-3/TRBV12-4; j_call: TRBJ2-2; clone_size: many; cdr3_aa: ASSLLAGGTGELF
v_call: TRBV5-1; j_call: TRBJ1-2; clone_size: NA; cdr3_aa: ASSSEGQPTATGYT
v_call: TRBV29-1; j_call: TRBJ2-1; clone_size: many; cdr3_aa: SGGTQYNEQF
v_call: TRBV5-1; j_call: TRBJ1-5; clone_size: many; cdr3_aa: ASSPSVQGPDQPQH
v_call: TRBV9; j_call: TRBJ2-1; clone_size: NA; cdr3_aa: ASSVISGSINEQF
v_call: TRBV7-2; j_call: TRBJ2-1; clone_size: few; cdr3_aa: ASSLGFGSTNEQF
v_call: TRBV29-1; j_call: TRBJ2-7; clone_size: many; cdr3_aa: SVDPSGSSYEQY
v_call: TRBV12-3/TRBV12-4; j_call: TRBJ2-7; clone_size: few; cdr3_aa: ASSLSRAGESEQY
v_call: TRBV20-1; j_call: TRBJ2-1; clone_size: NA; cdr3_aa: SANQAGSNNEQF
v_call: TRBV27; j_call: TRBJ1-6; clone_size: NA; cdr3_aa: ASSLSGVYSPLH
v_call: TRBV5-4; j_call: TRBJ1-3; clone_size: NA; cdr3_aa: ATSIGTPGITGNTIY
v_call: TRBV4-3; j_call: TRBJ1-4; clone_size: few; cdr3_aa: ASSQENRVNEKLF
v_call: TRBV5-1; j_call: TRBJ2-7; clone_size: NA; cdr3_aa: ASRENRVGEQYEQY
v_call: TRBV5-1; j_call: TRBJ1-4; clone_size: few; cdr3_aa: ASSPRPDSTGGKLF
v_call: TRBV19; j_call: TRBJ1-1; clone_size: few; cdr3_aa: ASSIGTGSQGEAF
v_call: TRBV7-3; j_call: TRBJ2-7; clone_size: NA; cdr3_aa: ASSPSRTSGQQY
v_call: TRBV5-1; j_call: TRBJ2-2; clone_size: few; cdr3_aa: ASSLGTDSRFSGELF
v_call: TRBV7-9; j_call: TRBJ1-1; clone_size: NA; cdr3_aa: ASSLGARGRGHNEAF
v_call: TRBV6-5; j_call: TRBJ2-7; clone_size: NA; cdr3_aa: ASSTGEEQY
v_call: TRBV27; j_call: TRBJ1-6; clone_size: NA; cdr3_aa: ASSLFGSPLH
v_call: TRBV5-1; j_call: TRBJ2-5; clone_size: few; cdr3_aa: ASSFYRGETQY
v_call: TRBV20-1; j_call: TRBJ2-1; clone_size: few; cdr3_aa: SARDPSGRSINEQF
v_call: TRBV7-9; j_call: TRBJ2-7; clone_size: few; cdr3_aa: ASSLDRGGGHYEQY